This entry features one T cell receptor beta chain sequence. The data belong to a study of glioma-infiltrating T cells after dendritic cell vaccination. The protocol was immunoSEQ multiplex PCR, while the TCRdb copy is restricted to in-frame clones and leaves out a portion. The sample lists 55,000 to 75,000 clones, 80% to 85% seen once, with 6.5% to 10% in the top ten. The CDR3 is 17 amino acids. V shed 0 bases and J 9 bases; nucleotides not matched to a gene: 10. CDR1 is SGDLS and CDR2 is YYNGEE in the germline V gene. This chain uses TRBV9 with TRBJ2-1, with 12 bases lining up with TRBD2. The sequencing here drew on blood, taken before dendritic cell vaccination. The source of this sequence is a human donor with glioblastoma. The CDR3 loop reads CASSVGSSGGAGREQFF. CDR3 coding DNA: TGTGCCAGCAGCGTAGGATCTAGCGGGGGGGCTGGACGTGAGCAGTTCTTC.